This T cell receptor (beta chain) was documented in a study of blood T cell repertoires in COVID-19. The wider study: Material from acute and convalescent COVID-19 was sourced from the United States, Italy and Spain. T cells, B-cell-depleted T cells, or PBMCs supplied cDNA or gDNA.

This CDR3 contains 16 residues. V was clipped by 3 bases and J by 6 bases; unmatched bases: 6. Germline-derived CDR1 and CDR2 are LGHNA and YNFKEQ. In the authors' methods: From reference gene primer amplification, estimates of nucleated cell counts were derived. Profiling relied on immunoSEQ multiplex PCR, and the TCRdb table lists in-frame clones only, not all of them. For V, J and clone size, that table is used; D and trimming come from the DNA. The sample records 110,000 to 150,000 clones, about 86% being singletons. The sequence was obtained from a woman aged 60-70 years with acute or convalescent COVID-19. This sequence joins TRBV4-2 and TRBJ2-3; 13 bases are a match to TRBD2. Sequencing used peripheral blood. The CDR3 reads CASSHTGTSGEDTQYF. CDR3 DNA sequence: TGTGCCAGCAGCCATACCGGGACTAGCGGGGAGGATACGCAGTATTTT.